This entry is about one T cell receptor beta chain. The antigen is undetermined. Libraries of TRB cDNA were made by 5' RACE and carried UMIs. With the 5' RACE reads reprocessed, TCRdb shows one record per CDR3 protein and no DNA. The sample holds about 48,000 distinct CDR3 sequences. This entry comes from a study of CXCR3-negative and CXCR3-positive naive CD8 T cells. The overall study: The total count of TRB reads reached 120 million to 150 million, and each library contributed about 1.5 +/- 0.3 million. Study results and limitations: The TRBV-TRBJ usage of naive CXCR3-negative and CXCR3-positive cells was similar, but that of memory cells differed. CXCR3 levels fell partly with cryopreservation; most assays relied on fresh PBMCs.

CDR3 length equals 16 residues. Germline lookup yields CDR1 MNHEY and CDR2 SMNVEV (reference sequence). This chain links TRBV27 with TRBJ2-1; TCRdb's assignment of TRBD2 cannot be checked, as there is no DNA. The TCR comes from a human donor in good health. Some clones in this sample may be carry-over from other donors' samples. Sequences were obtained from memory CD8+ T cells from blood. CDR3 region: CASSLIVGDSYNEQFF.